This TCR beta chain derives from a study of blood T cell repertoires in COVID-19. Looked up from germline, CDR1 is SGHRS and CDR2 is YFSETQ. This CDR3 has 12 amino acids. The V and J ends lost 4 bases and 5 bases respectively, with 9 bases between them. Sequenced by immunoSEQ multiplex PCR; TCRdb stores in-frame clones only, minus some. This table has roughly 3,500 clones, roughly 70% appearing once. The rearrangement links TRBV5-1 to TRBJ2-5, with a weak D call TRBD2 (6 bases). This clonotype was sampled from a man between 65 and 79 years old with active COVID-19. The sample was peripheral blood. The CDR3 sequence: CASSIRGETQYF. CDR3 DNA sequence: TGCGCCAGCAGCATACGGGGGGAGACCCAGTACTTC.